This entry lists 30 T cell receptor beta chains sequenced from one sample in a study of blood T cell repertoires in COVID-19 (dated by TCRdb to about 2020). Library construction relied on the immunoSEQ multiplex PCR assay. The clones in this table, taken by TCRdb from immuneACCESS, are in-frame only. Not every clone is retained; where verified, under half of the shortfall comes from an unresolved V gene, and the cause of the rest is unknown. This sample comprises hundreds of thousands of clones, 87% of them detected only once. More than 2% of the sample comes from the top ten. Material for sequencing was peripheral blood. Receptors were obtained from a man aged 18 to 35 with active or convalescent COVID-19.

The chain links TRBV9 to TRBJ2-7; TRBD1 is a possible D gene (6 bases). The ends were cut back, 4 bases at V and 6 bases at J, with 14 bases in the middle. The germline CDR1 and CDR2 sequences are SGDLS and YYNGEE. The CDR3 sequence is 13 residues long. The DNA for the CDR3 is TGTGCCAGCAGCCCAAGACAGGACGGCGAGCAGTACTTC. It specifies CASSPRQDGEQYF.

This clone showed up just once. The V gene is TRBV5-1, the J gene TRBJ2-5, with unresolved D. CDR1 is SGHRS, CDR2 YFSETQ, per germline. Trimming took 1 base from V and 1 from J, leaving 8 bases between them. This CDR3 has 14 amino acids. In DNA form, the CDR3 reads TGCGCCAGCAGCTTGCAAGCCCCCCAAGAGACCCAGTACTTC. This codes for CASSLQAPQETQYF.

This clone was detected only a few times. The chain uses TRBV20-1 and TRBJ1-5; D unclear. The V gene's germline CDR1 is DFQATT and CDR2 SNEGSKA (reference sequence). V was clipped by 3 bases and J by 5 bases, with 14 bases between them. This CDR3 contains 14 residues. The CDR3 protein is CSASSERLYQPQHF. CDR3 DNA: TGCAGTGCTAGTTCGGAGCGGTTGTATCAGCCCCAGCATTTT.

The rearrangement joins TRBV6-2 or TRBV6-3 to TRBJ2-4, with 10 bases fitting TRBD2. V was pared by 4 bases and J by 4 bases, with 1 base of the junction left unmatched. The CDR3 loop spans 14 amino acids. The germline gives CDR1 MNHEY, CDR2 SVGEGT. CDR3 DNA: TGTGCCAGCAGTTCAGCGGGAGGGAAAAACATTCAGTACTTC. Translation gives CASSSAGGKNIQYF.

This clone has a single count. V usage is TRBV5-6 and J usage is TRBJ2-7, with 9 bases aligning to TRBD1. The V segment lost 6 bases and the J segment 2 bases; nucleotides outside the gene matches: 9. CDR1 and CDR2 from the germline V gene are SGHDT and YYEEEE. This CDR3 comprises 15 residues. The CDR3: CASINTGTGPYEQYF. DNA of the CDR3: TGTGCCAGCATCAACACCGGGACAGGGCCCTACGAGCAGTACTTC.

The chain is built from TRBV19 and TRBJ2-7, with 8 bases matching TRBD1. The germline V gene has CDR1 LNHDA and CDR2 SQIVND (reference sequence). Trimming cost V 6 bases and J 5 bases; bases outside gene matches: 9. The CDR3 is made up of 14 amino acids. This chain's CDR3 is CASRDRAGGDEQYF. As DNA, the CDR3 is TGTGCCAGTAGAGATAGGGCAGGGGGCGACGAGCAGTACTTC.

The chain has TRBV14 and TRBJ2-7; possible D gene TRBD1, 6 bases. The CDR3 is 17 residues long. Germline V gene lookup returns CDR1 SGHDN and CDR2 FVKESK. Trimming shortened V by 0 bases and J by 0 bases, and 15 bases separated the two germline ends. The CDR3 region has the DNA TGTGCCAGCAGCCAAGAAAACAGGGTTGAGAGCTCCTACGAGCAGTACTTC. It specifies CASSQENRVESSYEQYF.

The gene calls are TRBV5-4 and TRBJ1-5, with TRBD1 as a possible D gene (6 bases). V gave up 5 bases and J gave up 1 base, with 10 bases separating them. Germline V gene lookup returns CDR1 SGHNT and CDR2 YYREEE (reference sequence). The CDR3 loop spans 14 amino acids. The CDR3 bases are TGTGCCAGCAGTGAACAGGGCAGCAATCAGCCCCAGCATTTT. This codes for CASSEQGSNQPQHF. Full variable domain (outside the CDR3, taken from reference TRBV5-4 and TRBJ1-5): ETGVTQSPTHLIKTRGQQVTLRCSSQSGHNTVSWYQQALGQGPQFIFQYYREEENGRGNFPPRFSGLQFPNYSSELNVNALELDDSALYLCASSEQGSNQPQHFGDGTRLSIL.

The V and J genes are TRBV15 and TRBJ2-1, with D tentatively TRBD1 (6 bases). CDR1 and CDR2 from the germline V gene are LNHNV and YYDKDF (reference sequence). Trimming took 5 bases from V and 2 from J, leaving 16 bases between them. The CDR3 runs 16 residues. The CDR3 DNA reads TGTGCCACCAGCGGGGGCCCAGCGGACCCCTACAATGAGCAGTTCTTC. Its translation is CATSGGPADPYNEQFF.

V is TRBV3-1 (or the pseudogene TRBV3-2) and J is TRBJ2-7; 9 bases are a match to TRBD2. The CDR3 runs 14 residues. V was pared by 3 bases and J by 6 bases, with 6 bases of the junction left unmatched. CDR1 and CDR2 from the germline V gene are LGHDT and YNNKEL (reference sequence). CDR3 coding DNA: TGTGCCAGCAGCCAGGCGCGGGAGGGCCCCGAGCAGTACTTC. This translates into CASSQAREGPEQYF.

The chain employs TRBV25-1 and TRBJ1-1, with D possibly matching TRBD1 (6 bases). The CDR3 runs 12 residues. Deletions cut 7 bases from V and 6 bases from J, with 12 bases between. In germline, CDR1 is MGHDK, CDR2 SYGVNS. CDR3 in amino acids: CASTRGRAEAFF. The CDR3 DNA reads TGTGCCAGCACCAGGGGCAGGGCTGAAGCTTTCTTT.

The chain uses TRBV5-3 and TRBJ1-4; D gene unclear. TRBV5-3 is assigned to the ORF class and has an uncertain function. Trimming took 4 bases from V and 3 from J, leaving 13 bases between them. This CDR3 is built from 15 residues. The CDR3 reads CARSPWEISNEKLFF. The CDR3 nucleotides are TGTGCCAGAAGCCCATGGGAGATATCTAATGAAAAACTGTTTTTT.

The chain couples TRBV18 to TRBJ2-3, with 10 bases identical to TRBD2. Germline values: CDR1 KGHSH, CDR2 LQKENI. V shed 1 base and J 6 bases; nucleotides not matched to a gene: 10. CDR3 length equals 17 residues. DNA of the CDR3: TGTGCCAGCTCACCACTGCCCCGCCTAGCGGGGGAGGATACGCAGTATTTT. Its translation: CASSPLPRLAGEDTQYF.

The J gene is TRBJ1-6, the V gene TRBV5-6; a weak D match, TRBD1 (5 bases). This CDR3 has 15 residues. The germline V and J ends were trimmed by 1 base and 3 bases, with 8 bases remaining between them. The germline gives CDR1 SGHDT, CDR2 YYEEEE. CDR3 amino acids: CASSLNGGYNSPLHF. Here the CDR3 DNA reads TGTGCCAGCAGCTTGAACGGGGGCTATAATTCACCCCTCCACTTT.

This chain uses TRBV6-5 with TRBJ2-7, with 10 bases lining up with TRBD2. Germline V gives CDR1 MNHEY, CDR2 SVGAGI. Trimming cost V 0 bases and J 4 bases; bases outside gene matches: 6. This CDR3 region has 16 residues. CDR3 amino acids: CASSYSRASGGYEQYF. CDR3 DNA: TGTGCCAGCAGTTACTCGAGGGCTAGCGGGGGATACGAGCAGTACTTC.

The chain couples TRBV2 to TRBJ2-7, with D possibly TRBD1 on 5 matching bases. The CDR3 sequence is 11 residues long. The V gene's germline CDR1 is SNHLY and CDR2 FYNNEI. Trimming removed 8 bases at V and 6 bases at J, with 11 bases between. CDR3 nucleotides: TGTGCCAGCCTTGCAGGGCGCGAGCAGTACTTC. It encodes CASLAGREQYF.

The count of this clone is one. This chain joins TRBV6-5 and TRBJ1-3, with unresolved D. This CDR3 has 15 residues. V shed 6 bases and J shed 0 bases, with 12 bases lying between them. Germline lookup yields CDR1 MNHEY and CDR2 SVGAGI. DNA for the CDR3: TGTGCCAGCAGCGCCACACGAAACTCTGGAAACACCATATATTTT. Translated, it gives CASSATRNSGNTIYF.

The chain uses TRBV4-1 and TRBJ2-3, with D perhaps matching TRBD1 (6 bases). Germline assignment: CDR1 MGHRA and CDR2 YSYEKL. Deletions cut 2 bases from V and 3 bases from J, with 27 bases between. The CDR3 is 20 amino acids. CDR3 loop: CASSQSPGTPEGVGTDTQYF. CDR3 sequence (DNA): TGCGCCAGCAGCCAAAGCCCCGGGACACCCGAGGGCGTAGGGACAGATACGCAGTATTTT.

The chain couples TRBV5-8 to TRBJ2-7; a weak D match, TRBD1 (6 bases). V lost 3 bases, J lost 4 bases, and 11 bases lay in between. There are 13 residues in the CDR3. In germline, CDR1 is SGHTS, CDR2 YDEGEE. Written as DNA, the CDR3 is TGTGCCAGCAGCTGGGCCAGGGGTTACGAGCAGTACTTC. It specifies CASSWARGYEQYF.

The chain has TRBV7-2 and TRBJ2-4; TRBD1 is a possible D gene (6 bases). This CDR3 is built from 14 residues. CDR1 is SGHTA and CDR2 is FQGNSA in the germline V gene. V was cut by 5 bases and J by 9 bases, with 17 bases left in between. The CDR3 region is CASSIPELGGIQYF. In DNA, the CDR3 is TGTGCCAGCAGCATCCCCGAACTAGGGGGCATTCAGTACTTC.

The rearrangement links TRBV3-1 (or the pseudogene TRBV3-2) to TRBJ1-2; D perhaps matches TRBD1 (5 bases). Trimming took 2 bases from V and 4 from J, leaving 11 bases between them. Germline V lookup: CDR1 LGHDT, CDR2 YNNKEL (reference sequence). The CDR3 is 14 residues long. The CDR3 reads CASSQRGGTYGYTF. The CDR3 DNA follows: TGTGCCAGCAGCCAAAGGGGCGGAACCTATGGCTACACCTTC.

The rearrangement joins TRBV10-1 to TRBJ1-5; weak D call: TRBD1 (5 bases). The CDR3 runs 15 residues. In germline, CDR1 is WNHNN, CDR2 SYGVQD (reference sequence). V dropped 10 bases and J dropped 2 bases, with 18 bases sitting between them. CDR3 residues: CAKTVRTPGNQPQHF. For the CDR3, the DNA is TGCGCCAAGACAGTCCGGACCCCCGGCAATCAGCCCCAGCATTTT.

The CDR3 sequence: CASSYSLATEAFF. In nucleotides, the CDR3 is TGTGCCAGCAGTTACTCCCTAGCAACTGAAGCTTTCTTT. The chain carries TRBV6-2 or TRBV6-3 and TRBJ1-1; no clear D. The CDR3 covers 13 residues. Germline V gene sequence: CDR1 MNHEY, CDR2 SVGEGT. V was clipped by 0 bases and J by 5 bases, with 7 bases between them.

This chain connects TRBV15 to TRBJ2-3; the D gene is possibly TRBD2 (6 bases). This CDR3 is built from 15 residues. Per germline, CDR1 LNHNV and CDR2 YYDKDF (reference sequence). V dropped 6 bases and J dropped 0 bases, with 13 bases sitting between them. As DNA, the CDR3 is TGTGCCACCAGTTTTAGCGGAGGAAGCACAGATACGCAGTATTTT. Translated, it gives CATSFSGGSTDTQYF.

This chain joins TRBV19 and TRBJ1-5; 8 nucleotides line up with TRBD1. This CDR3 has 15 amino acids. J gave up 1 base and V 6 bases, and 5 bases lay outside the gene matches. From germline, CDR1 is LNHDA and CDR2 SQIVND (reference sequence). The CDR3 spells CASRSHRGSNQPQHF. The CDR3 DNA is TGTGCCAGTAGGTCCCACAGGGGGAGCAATCAGCCCCAGCATTTT.

This sequence joins TRBV6-1 and TRBJ2-7; D gene unclear. V dropped 1 base and J dropped 5 bases, with 3 bases sitting between them. Looked up from germline, CDR1 is MNHNS and CDR2 is SASEGT. The CDR3 sequence is 11 residues long. The CDR3 protein is CASSEGHEQYF. The CDR3 DNA sequence: TGTGCCAGCAGTGAAGGGCACGAGCAGTACTTC.

A single count supports this clone. The chain has TRBV6-2 or TRBV6-3 and TRBJ1-6; 7 bases match TRBD1. V trimming: 4 bases; J trimming: 10 bases; junction bases outside the gene matches: 7. This CDR3 is 14 amino acids long. Per the germline V gene, CDR1 is MNHEY and CDR2 is SVGEGT. CDR3 DNA: TGTGCCAGCAGTTCGTCGACAGGGAACTCACCCCTCCACTTT. Residues: CASSSSTGNSPLHF.

The chain has TRBV7-2 and TRBJ2-7; perhaps TRBD1 as D (6 bases). Germline-derived CDR1 and CDR2 are SGHTA and FQGNSA. Trimming shortened V by 1 base and J by 3 bases, and 16 bases separated the two germline ends. The CDR3 has 16 residues. In nucleotides, the CDR3 is TGTGCCAGCAGCTTAGGGGTGGGGGCCCTAGTCTACGAGCAGTACTTC. Translation: CASSLGVGALVYEQYF.

This clone has only one observation. The V and J genes are TRBV6-1 and TRBJ1-5; D call uncertain. Looked up from germline, CDR1 is MNHNS and CDR2 is SASEGT. V dropped 0 bases and J dropped 4 bases, with 7 bases sitting between them. The CDR3 totals 14 residues. CDR3 region: CASSEAAVNQPQHF. CDR3 DNA sequence: TGTGCCAGCAGTGAAGCGGCAGTTAATCAGCCCCAGCATTTT.

This CDR3 reads CASSSGTGSPWNGYTF. CDR3 sequence (DNA): TGTGCCAGCAGTTCCGGGACAGGGTCCCCTTGGAATGGCTACACCTTC. The chain has TRBV6-5 and TRBJ1-2; 9 positions agree with TRBD1. V was pared by 4 bases and J by 6 bases, with 12 bases of the junction left unmatched. CDR3 length: 16 residues. Germline CDR1 MNHEY, CDR2 SVGAGI.